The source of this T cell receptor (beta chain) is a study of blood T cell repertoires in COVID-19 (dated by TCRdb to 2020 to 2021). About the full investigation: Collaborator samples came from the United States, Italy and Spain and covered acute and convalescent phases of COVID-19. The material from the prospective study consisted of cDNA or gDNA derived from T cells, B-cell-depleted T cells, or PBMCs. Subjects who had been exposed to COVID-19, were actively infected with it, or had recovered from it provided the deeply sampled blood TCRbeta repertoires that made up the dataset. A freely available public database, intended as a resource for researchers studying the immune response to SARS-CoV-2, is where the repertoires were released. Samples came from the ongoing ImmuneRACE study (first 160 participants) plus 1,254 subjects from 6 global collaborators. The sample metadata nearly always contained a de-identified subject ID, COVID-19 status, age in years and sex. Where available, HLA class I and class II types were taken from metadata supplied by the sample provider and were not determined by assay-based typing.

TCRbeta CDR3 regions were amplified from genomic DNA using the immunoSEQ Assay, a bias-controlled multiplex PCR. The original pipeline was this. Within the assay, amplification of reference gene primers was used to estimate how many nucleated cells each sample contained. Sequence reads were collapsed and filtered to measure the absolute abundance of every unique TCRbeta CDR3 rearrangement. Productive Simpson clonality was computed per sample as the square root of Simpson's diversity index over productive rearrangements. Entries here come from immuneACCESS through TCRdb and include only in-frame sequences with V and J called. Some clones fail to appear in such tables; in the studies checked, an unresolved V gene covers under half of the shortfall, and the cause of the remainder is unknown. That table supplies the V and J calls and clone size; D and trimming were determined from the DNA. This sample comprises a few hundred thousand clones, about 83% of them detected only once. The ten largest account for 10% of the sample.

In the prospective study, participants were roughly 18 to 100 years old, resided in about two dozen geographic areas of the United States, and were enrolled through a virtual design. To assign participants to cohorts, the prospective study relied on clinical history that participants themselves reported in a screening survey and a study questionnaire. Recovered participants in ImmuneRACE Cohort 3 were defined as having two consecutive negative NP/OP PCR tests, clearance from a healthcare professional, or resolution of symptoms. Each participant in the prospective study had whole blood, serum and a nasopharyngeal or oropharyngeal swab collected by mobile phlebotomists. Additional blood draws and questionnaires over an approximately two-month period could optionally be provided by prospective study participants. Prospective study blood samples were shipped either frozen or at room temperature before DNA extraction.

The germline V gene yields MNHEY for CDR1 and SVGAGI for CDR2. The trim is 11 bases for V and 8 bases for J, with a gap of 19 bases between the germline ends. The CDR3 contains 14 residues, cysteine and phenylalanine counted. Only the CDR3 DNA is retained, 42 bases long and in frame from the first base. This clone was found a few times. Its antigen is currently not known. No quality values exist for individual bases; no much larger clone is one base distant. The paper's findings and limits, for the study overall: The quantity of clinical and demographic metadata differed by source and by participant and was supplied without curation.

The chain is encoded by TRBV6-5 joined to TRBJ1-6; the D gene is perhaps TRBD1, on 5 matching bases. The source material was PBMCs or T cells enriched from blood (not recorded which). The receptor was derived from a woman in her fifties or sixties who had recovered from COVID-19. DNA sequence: TGTGCCTCCCGAGCCCGGGGGAATTATTCACCCCTCCACTTT. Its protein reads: CASRARGNYSPLHF.